The next 4 T cell receptor beta chains were all read from a single sample in a study of T cells expressing NK-cell markers. TCRdb re-analyzed the 5' RACE reads; it lists each CDR3 protein once, without DNA. The sample holds over 120,000 distinct CDR3 sequences. Input material: blood T cells: a sorted CD56 or NKG2C T cell subset, CD4+ or CD8+ T cells, or bulk PBMC T cells (not recorded which). These receptors all come from a man between 18 and 29 years old in good health.

The CDR3 protein is CSARAGGHYSYEQYF. The V call is TRBV20-1, the J call TRBJ2-7; TCRdb's D call, TRBD1, is unchecked because there is no DNA. The CDR3 spans 15 residues. Germline-derived CDR1 and CDR2 are DFQATT and SNEGSKA (reference sequence).

The J gene is TRBJ2-3, the V gene TRBV7-9; no DNA is available, so the TRBD1 call from TCRdb remains unchecked. Germline V gene lookup returns CDR1 SEHNR and CDR2 FQNEAQ (reference sequence). There are 16 residues in the CDR3. CDR3 residues: CASSLARGVDTDTQYF.

CDR3 loop: CAWSVQGQPQHF. The J gene is TRBJ1-5, the V gene TRBV30. The CDR3 has 12 residues. In germline, CDR1 is GTSNPN, CDR2 SVGIG (reference sequence).

This chain's CDR3 is CASSQGLAGGYEQFF. The chain is built from TRBV4-2 and TRBJ2-1; with no DNA, the TCRdb D assignment of TRBD2 cannot be verified. The germline V gene has CDR1 LGHNA and CDR2 YNFKEQ. This CDR3 region has 15 residues.